One sample yielded the 3 T cell receptor beta chains listed below, sequenced in a study of blood T cell repertoires in COVID-19. TCRdb keeps only in-frame clones here, not all; method: immunoSEQ multiplex PCR. The table shows about 180,000 clones, with 80% to 90% occurring only once. The sample was peripheral blood. These receptors were collected from a man in his fifties with active or convalescent COVID-19.

The genes are TRBV14 and TRBJ2-1; 7 positions agree with TRBD2. Germline-derived CDR1 and CDR2 are SGHDN and FVKESK. The CDR3 runs to 15 residues. Trimming took 4 bases from V and 4 from J; bases not matched to a gene: 7. The CDR3 is CASSPPGLNYNEQFF. The CDR3 DNA reads TGTGCCAGCAGCCCCCCGGGACTAAATTACAATGAGCAGTTCTTC.

Of note for this clone: The junction departs from germline at one end; a sequencing error may be responsible. The chain recombines TRBV7-2 with TRBJ2-2, with 13 bases aligning to TRBD2. Looked up from germline, CDR1 is SGHTA and CDR2 is FQGNSA. The CDR3 extends over 17 amino acids. CDR3 sequence (DNA): TGTGCCAGCAACTTAGTGGGACTAGCGGGGACACCCGGGGAGCTGTTTTTT. It yields the protein CASNLVGLAGTPGELFF.

The rearrangement links TRBV7-3 to TRBJ2-1; tentatively, D is TRBD2 (6 bases). Trimming took off 3 bases at V and 6 bases at J, with 9 bases between the two ends. The CDR3 is made up of 13 amino acids. Germline CDR1 SGHTA, CDR2 FQGTGA. The CDR3 reads CASSFYGSNEQFF. DNA for the CDR3: TGTGCCAGCAGCTTTTACGGGAGCAATGAGCAGTTCTTC.